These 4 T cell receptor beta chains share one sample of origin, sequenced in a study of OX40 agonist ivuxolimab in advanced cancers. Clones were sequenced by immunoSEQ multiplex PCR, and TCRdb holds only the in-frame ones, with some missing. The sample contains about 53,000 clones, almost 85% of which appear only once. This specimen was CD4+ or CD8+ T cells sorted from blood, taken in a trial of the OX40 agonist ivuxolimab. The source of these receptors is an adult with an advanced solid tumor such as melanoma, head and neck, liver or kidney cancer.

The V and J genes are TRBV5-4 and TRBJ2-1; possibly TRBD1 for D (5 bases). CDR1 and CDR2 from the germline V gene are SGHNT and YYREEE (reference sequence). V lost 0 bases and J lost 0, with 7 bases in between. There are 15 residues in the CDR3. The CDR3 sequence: CASSLGQSSYNEQFF. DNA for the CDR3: TGTGCCAGCAGCTTGGGACAGAGCTCCTACAATGAGCAGTTCTTC.

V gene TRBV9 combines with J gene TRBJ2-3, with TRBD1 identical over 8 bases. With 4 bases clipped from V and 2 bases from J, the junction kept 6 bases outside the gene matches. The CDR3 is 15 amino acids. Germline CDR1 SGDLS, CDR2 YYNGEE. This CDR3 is CASSQGTGYTDTQYF. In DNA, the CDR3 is TGTGCCAGCAGCCAGGGGACAGGCTACACAGATACGCAGTATTTT.

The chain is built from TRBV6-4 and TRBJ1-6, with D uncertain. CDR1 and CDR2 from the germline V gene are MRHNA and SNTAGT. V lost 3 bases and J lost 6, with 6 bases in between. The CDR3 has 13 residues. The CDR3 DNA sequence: TGTGCCAGCAGTGAGTGGGTTAATTCACCCCTCCACTTT. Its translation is CASSEWVNSPLHF.

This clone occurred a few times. The CDR3 spells CASSIATSSYNEQFF. As DNA, the CDR3 is TGTGCCAGTAGTATTGCCACCAGCTCCTACAATGAGCAGTTCTTC. The chain links TRBV19 to TRBJ2-1; D unresolved. CDR3 length: 15 amino acids. V lost 3 bases to trimming and J lost 0 bases, with 9 bases between them. The germline gives CDR1 LNHDA, CDR2 SQIVND (reference sequence). The variable domain in full, with the rest retrieved from reference TRBV19 and TRBJ2-1, is DGGITQSPKYLFRKEGQNVTLSCEQNLNHDAMYWYRQDPGQGLRLIYYSQIVNDFQKGDIAEGYSVSREKKESFPLTVTSAQKNPTAFYLCASSIATSSYNEQFFGPGTRLTVL.